Following are 30 T cell receptor beta chains from one sample sequenced in a study of response to subunit inactivated influenza vaccine. TCRdb re-analysed the RT-PCR reads in MiXCR, keeping a single row per CDR3 protein. The repertoire holds 500,000 to 600,000 distinct CDR3 sequences, with approximately 12% as singletons. The sample in question was PBMCs from blood, obtained 35 to 45 days after vaccination. These receptors all come from a man aged 45-65 years who received an inactivated influenza vaccine.

The chain employs TRBV5-1 and TRBJ2-5; 10 bases fit TRBD1. V lost 2 bases to trimming and J lost 2 bases; unmatched junction nucleotides: 3. The CDR3 loop spans 15 amino acids. The germline V gene encodes CDR1 SGHRS and CDR2 YFSETQ. The CDR3 is CASSFGTGVQETQYF. CDR3 in DNA: TGCGCCAGCAGCTTCGGGACAGGGGTACAAGAGACCCAGTACTTC.

This clonotype was recorded at least ten times. This chain joins TRBV5-6 and TRBJ2-7; the D is unclear. Trimming removed 0 bases at V and 7 bases at J, with 5 bases between. Germline CDR1 reads SGHDT; CDR2 reads YYEEEE. The CDR3 sequence is 11 residues long. CDR3 nucleotide sequence: TGTGCCAGCAGCTTGGCCAGGGAGCAGTACTTC. Translation: CASSLAREQYF.

This clonotype was recorded at least ten times. The genes are TRBV5-1 and TRBJ2-3; possibly TRBD1 or TRBD2 for D (5 bases each). Trimming removed 0 bases from V and 5 bases from J, with 7 bases in between. Germline V lookup: CDR1 SGHRS, CDR2 YFSETQ. This CDR3 contains 13 residues. CDR3 coding DNA: TGCGCCAGCAGCTTGGATGGGGGAGATACGCAGTATTTT. Amino acids: CASSLDGGDTQYF.

This sequence joins TRBV18 and TRBJ1-4; 9 positions match TRBD1. The CDR3 runs to 14 residues. The V gene's germline CDR1 is KGHSH and CDR2 LQKENI. The J segment lost 6 bases and the V segment lost 3 bases, leaving 2 bases of the junction unmatched. The CDR3 loop reads CASSPRTGDEKLFF. CDR3 coding DNA: TGTGCCAGCTCACCCCGGACAGGGGATGAAAAACTGTTTTTT.

This chain links TRBV18 with TRBJ2-3, with TRBD1 matching over 8 bases. Germline assignment: CDR1 KGHSH and CDR2 LQKENI. The ends lost 4 bases at V and 5 bases at J; junction bases unmatched: 5. The CDR3 sequence is 14 residues long. In DNA form, the CDR3 reads TGTGCCAGCTCACAAGGGACAGGAAAAGATACGCAGTATTTT. Protein product: CASSQGTGKDTQYF.

This clonotype came up many times. The rearrangement uses TRBV20-1 and TRBJ2-1; 10 bases match TRBD2. The germline CDR1 and CDR2 sequences are DFQATT and SNEGSKA (reference sequence). The V gene end was trimmed by 6 bases and the J gene end by 8 bases; junction bases not matched to a gene: 22. The CDR3 is 18 residues long. The CDR3 loop is CSATGLAEGSQAGDEQFF. Here the CDR3 DNA reads TGCAGTGCCACCGGACTAGCGGAGGGAAGTCAAGCTGGGGATGAGCAGTTCTTC.

The chain joins TRBV20-1 to TRBJ1-1; D call uncertain. Deletions cut 8 bases from V and 10 bases from J, with 23 bases between. This CDR3 is built from 13 residues. Germline CDR1 reads DFQATT; CDR2 reads SNEGSKA (reference sequence). The CDR3 protein is CSPPSDDFGRAFF. Here the CDR3 DNA reads TGCAGTCCCCCATCGGATGACTTCGGTCGAGCTTTCTTT.

This clonotype showed up many times. This chain connects TRBV29-1 to TRBJ2-7, with 10 bases matching TRBD2. Trimming took 6 bases from V and 0 from J; bases not matched to a gene: 8. Germline V gene sequence: CDR1 SQVTM, CDR2 ANQGSEA. This CDR3 is built from 15 residues. In nucleotides, the CDR3 is TGCAGCGTCCCCTTAAGCGGGGGGGCCTCCTACGAGCAGTACTTC. It yields the protein CSVPLSGGASYEQYF.

The chain joins TRBV18 to TRBJ2-2; tentative D call: TRBD1 (7 bases). V was pared by 4 bases and J by 3 bases, with 15 bases between. Germline CDR1 and CDR2: KGHSH and LQKENI. The CDR3 loop spans 16 amino acids. The chain's CDR3 is CASSRPGQRDTGELFF. CDR3 coding DNA: TGTGCCAGCTCACGCCCGGGACAGCGGGACACCGGGGAGCTGTTTTTT.

This clonotype has more than one count but fewer than ten. The chain couples TRBV11-2 to TRBJ2-1; D is perhaps TRBD1 (6 bases). Germline values: CDR1 SGHAT, CDR2 FQNNGV. V was trimmed by 2 bases and J by 4 bases, leaving 12 bases between them. This CDR3 comprises 15 residues. As DNA, the CDR3 is TGTGCCAGCAGCTTAAACCCCGGGACATACAATGAGCAGTTCTTC. Amino acid sequence: CASSLNPGTYNEQFF.

This clonotype was seen many times. The chain links TRBV10-3 to TRBJ2-7; D is possibly TRBD1 (6 bases). The CDR3 totals 14 residues. Trimming removed 8 bases from V and 1 base from J, with 15 bases in between. Per the germline V gene, CDR1 is ENHRY and CDR2 is SYGVKD. CDR3 protein: CAISGTGNSYEQYF. The CDR3 DNA follows: TGTGCCATCTCAGGAACAGGGAATTCCTACGAGCAGTACTTC.

This clonotype has a count of ten or more. The V gene is TRBV11-2, the J gene TRBJ2-3; 10 bases align to TRBD2. V lost 2 bases and J lost 2; bases outside the gene matches: 4. The CDR3 loop spans 16 amino acids. Germline V gene sequence: CDR1 SGHAT, CDR2 FQNNGV. The CDR3 spells CASSLSLAGFTDTQYF. In nucleotides, the CDR3 is TGTGCCAGCAGCTTATCACTAGCGGGGTTCACAGATACGCAGTATTTT. Variable domain in full (rest from reference TRBV11-2 and TRBJ2-3): EAGVAQSPRYKIIEKRQSVAFWCNPISGHATLYWYQQILGQGPKLLIQFQNNGVVDDSQLPKDRFSAERLKGVDSTLKIQPAKLEDSAVYLCASSLSLAGFTDTQYFGPGTRLTVL.

The chain couples TRBV4-2 to TRBJ1-2; TRBD1 might be the D (5 bases). Trimming pared 0 bases from V and 1 base from J, leaving 12 bases between. Germline V CDR1 and CDR2: LGHNA, YNFKEQ. This CDR3 comprises 16 residues. The CDR3 loop reads CASSQERTQNNYGYTF. CDR3 coding DNA: TGTGCCAGCAGCCAAGAGCGGACACAAAATAACTATGGCTACACCTTC.

This clonotype appeared a few times. The rearrangement joins TRBV6-6 to TRBJ2-5; D may be TRBD2 (5 bases). The CDR3 loop spans 13 amino acids. The germline gives CDR1 MNHNY, CDR2 SVGAGI (reference sequence). Trimming took 7 bases from V and 1 from J, leaving 10 bases between them. The CDR3 coding sequence is TGTGCCAGCACTCCGCGGGTCCAAGAGACCCAGTACTTC. This sequence encodes CASTPRVQETQYF.

This clonotype has at least ten counts. J is TRBJ2-1 and V is TRBV25-1; perhaps TRBD2 as D (6 bases). V lost 10 bases, J lost 15 bases, and 19 bases lay in between. CDR1 is MGHDK and CDR2 is SYGVNS in the germline V gene. The CDR3 consists of 11 residues. CDR3 DNA sequence: TGTGCCACCGCTTATAGCGGAATGTGGTTCTTC. This translates into CATAYSGMWFF.

There are a few counts of this clonotype. The chain couples TRBV7-6 to TRBJ1-6; 9 nucleotides match TRBD1. Germline V lookup: CDR1 SGHVS, CDR2 FNYEAQ. The CDR3 has 14 residues. The V and J ends lost 5 bases and 8 bases, in that order; junction bases with no gene match: 4. The CDR3 here is CASSLTGGDSPLHF. CDR3 sequence (DNA): TGTGCCAGCAGCCTTACAGGGGGCGATTCACCCCTCCACTTT.

This clonotype has more than one count but fewer than ten. V usage is TRBV7-9 and J usage is TRBJ2-6; 8 bases fit TRBD2. Germline V gene data show CDR1 as SEHNR and CDR2 as FQNEAQ (reference sequence). V lost 5 bases to trimming and J lost 4 bases; unmatched junction nucleotides: 10. CDR3 length: 17 amino acids. In DNA, the CDR3 is TGTGCCAGCAGCCCCGGGACTAGGGGCTCGGGGGCCAACGTCCTGACTTTC. As protein: CASSPGTRGSGANVLTF. Combining the CDR3 with reference TRBV7-9 and TRBJ2-6 gives the whole variable domain DTGVSQNPRHKITKRGQNVTFRCDPISEHNRLYWYRQTLGQGPEFLTYFQNEAQLEKSRLLSDRFSAERPKGSFSTLEIQRTEQGDSAMYLCASSPGTRGSGANVLTFGAGSRLTVL.

This clonotype was counted between two and nine times. This chain connects TRBV9 to TRBJ2-1; the D gene is possibly TRBD2 (6 bases). CDR1 and CDR2 from the germline V gene are SGDLS and YYNGEE. Trimming pared 3 bases from V and 9 bases from J, leaving 25 bases between. The length of the CDR3 is 17 residues. As DNA, the CDR3 is TGTGCCAGCAGCGACGCTAGCCTGCAACGGGAGAGAGGTGAGCAGTTCTTC. The encoded protein is CASSDASLQRERGEQFF.

This clonotype has more than one count but fewer than ten. This sequence joins TRBV4-3 and TRBJ2-2, with 11 bases lining up with TRBD2. CDR3 length: 19 amino acids. V shed 0 bases and J 1 base; nucleotides not matched to a gene: 7. Germline V gene lookup returns CDR1 LGHNA and CDR2 YSLEER. The CDR3 DNA reads TGCGCCAGCAGCCAAGAAGGAGGTAGCGGGGGGGAGAACACCGGGGAGCTGTTTTTT. Translation: CASSQEGGSGGENTGELFF.

This sequence joins TRBV5-1 and TRBJ2-3; D not certain. Trimming took 0 bases from V and 1 from J, leaving 6 bases between them. CDR3 size: 14 residues. CDR1 is SGHRS, CDR2 YFSETQ, per germline. The CDR3 loop is CASSLEVGTDTQYF. CDR3 bases: TGCGCCAGCAGCTTGGAAGTGGGCACAGATACGCAGTATTTT.

This clonotype appeared a few times. The CDR3 sequence is CASSLDLRKGKTETQYF. The CDR3 DNA follows: TGCGCCAGCAGCTTGGACCTTAGGAAGGGAAAGACGGAGACCCAGTACTTC. The V and J genes are TRBV5-1 and TRBJ2-5; D uncertain. CDR1 SGHRS and CDR2 YFSETQ come from the germline V gene. The CDR3 is 17 residues long. Between the trimmed V and J ends, which lost 0 bases and 5 bases, there was a span of 20 bases.

This chain links TRBV3-1 with TRBJ2-3, with 7 bases fitting TRBD2. The V gene end was trimmed by 3 bases and the J gene end by 1 base; junction bases not matched to a gene: 7. The germline gives CDR1 LGHDT, CDR2 YNNKEL (reference sequence). This CDR3 spans 16 amino acids. The CDR3 loop is CASSHLSGTRTDTQYF. The CDR3 DNA sequence: TGTGCCAGCAGCCATCTCAGCGGGACCCGCACAGATACGCAGTATTTT.

This sequence joins TRBV7-2 and TRBJ2-1; 7 bases fit TRBD1. With 1 base clipped from V and 9 bases from J, the junction kept 6 bases outside the gene matches. The CDR3 spans 14 residues. CDR1 is SGHTA and CDR2 is FQGNSA in the germline V gene. The DNA for the CDR3 is TGTGCCAGCAGCTTAGTAGACAGGGCTGGTGAGCAGTTCTTC. As protein: CASSLVDRAGEQFF. The full variable domain, completed using reference TRBV7-2 and TRBJ2-1, is GAGVSQSPSNKVTEKGKDVELRCDPISGHTALYWYRQSLGQGLEFLIYFQGNSAPDKSGLPSDRFSAERTGGSVSTLTIQRTQQEDSAVYLCASSLVDRAGEQFFGPGTRLTVL.

CDR3 DNA: TGTGCCACTAAGGGGGCAGCCATTAATGAAAAACTGTTTTTT. It translates to CATKGAAINEKLFF. The chain joins TRBV27 to TRBJ1-4; 7 nucleotides align to TRBD1. The CDR3 consists of 14 residues. V trimming: 10 bases; J trimming: 4 bases; junction bases outside the gene matches: 9. Germline CDR1 is MNHEY and CDR2 is SMNVEV (reference sequence).

This clonotype has at least ten counts. The chain couples TRBV29-1 to TRBJ1-2, with D tentatively TRBD1 (5 bases). This CDR3 is built from 13 residues. V was trimmed by 4 bases and J by 4 bases, leaving 13 bases between them. Germline lookup yields CDR1 SQVTM and CDR2 ANQGSEA. This CDR3 is CSVGMGRSYGYTF. The CDR3 nucleotides are TGCAGCGTTGGGATGGGGCGAAGCTATGGCTACACCTTC. The variable domain in full, with the rest retrieved from reference TRBV29-1 and TRBJ1-2, is SAVISQKPSRDICQRGTSLTIQCQVDSQVTMMFWYRQQPGQSLTLIATANQGSEATYESGFVIDKFPISRPNLTFSTLTVSNMSPEDSSIYLCSVGMGRSYGYTFGSGTRLTVV.

The chain couples TRBV29-1 to TRBJ2-5; 7 positions agree with TRBD2. After removal of 0 bases from V and 5 bases from J, the junction contained 9 bases not matched to a gene. The CDR3 is 15 amino acids. The V gene's germline CDR1 is SQVTM and CDR2 ANQGSEA. This chain's CDR3 is CSVEDPRGSLETQYF. Written as DNA, the CDR3 is TGCAGCGTTGAAGATCCGCGCGGGAGTCTGGAGACCCAGTACTTC.

This clonotype was counted only a few times. J is TRBJ2-7 and V is TRBV20-1; TRBD2 aligns across 10 bases. Per germline, CDR1 DFQATT and CDR2 SNEGSKA (reference sequence). V dropped 5 bases and J dropped 5; count of bases not matched to a gene: 12. The CDR3 spans 15 residues. In nucleotides, the CDR3 is TGCAGTGCTCTGGGTCTCCTAGCGGGAGTAAACGAGCAGTACTTC. Residues: CSALGLLAGVNEQYF.

This clonotype has only a few counts. This chain's CDR3 is CASSLRPHYGYTF. The CDR3, as DNA: TGTGCCAGCAGTTTGAGACCTCATTATGGCTACACCTTC. The V call is TRBV12-3 or TRBV12-4, the J call TRBJ1-2; D remains unclear. The CDR3 sequence is 13 residues long. The V gene lost 3 bases and the J gene lost 5 bases, with 10 bases spanning the gap.

Only a few counts were recorded for this clonotype. This rearrangement joins TRBV12-3 or TRBV12-4 to TRBJ2-2, with 14 bases matching TRBD2. V was clipped by 10 bases and J by 5 bases; unmatched bases: 6. The CDR3 contains 15 residues. CDR3 amino acids: CATGTSGSRTGELFF. CDR3 in DNA: TGTGCCACCGGGACTAGCGGGAGTAGAACCGGGGAGCTGTTTTTT.

This clonotype was observed a handful of times. The V call is TRBV12-3 or TRBV12-4, the J call TRBJ1-4; D is unresolved. CDR3 length equals 13 residues. The ends were cut back, 3 bases at V and 6 bases at J, with 8 bases in the middle. As DNA, the CDR3 is TGTGCCAGCAGTTTGAAACAGTATGAAAAACTGTTTTTT. It codes for CASSLKQYEKLFF.